This TCR beta chain was captured by sequencing in a study of response to subunit inactivated influenza vaccine. Study-level points and caveats: Only a handful of new T cells, the authors suggested, are recruited with each seasonal influenza vaccination.

One entry per CDR3 protein results from TCRdb running MiXCR on the RT-PCR reads. The repertoire has almost 250,000 distinct CDR3 sequences, 12% of them found once; the top ten carry 7.5% to 10%. The CDR3 is made up of 13 amino acids. CDR1 and CDR2 (germline): SGHTA, FQGNSA. The V gene lost 3 bases and the J gene lost 7 bases, with 10 bases spanning the gap. This clonotype was counted between two and nine times. Its antigen is as yet unknown. This TCR was recovered from a man in his fifties who received an inactivated influenza vaccine. V and J are TRBV7-2 and TRBJ2-1; no definite D call. Sequenced here: non-naive T cells sorted from PBMCs, sampled 14 days before vaccination. DNA of the CDR3: TGTGCCAGCAGCTTTTTGGTCAGGAATGAGCAGTTCTTC. Amino acids: CASSFLVRNEQFF.